This T cell receptor (beta chain) derives from a study of blood T cell repertoires in COVID-19. At the level of the study: From the United States, Italy and Spain came samples of acute and convalescent COVID-19.

Germline loops: CDR1 MNHEY, CDR2 SVGAGI. The CDR3 runs 12 residues. V shed 7 bases, J shed 3 bases, and the junction held 3 bases outside the gene matches. Assay used: immunoSEQ multiplex PCR; TCRdb lists only in-frame clones, some missing. Here the sample spans fewer than 120,000 clones, roughly four fifths being singletons. Sequencing was done on a sample of peripheral blood. The source of this sequence is a woman aged 55-69 years with acute or convalescent COVID-19. This sequence joins TRBV6-5 and TRBJ2-7; 7 bases are a match to TRBD1. In DNA, the CDR3 is TGTGCCAGCACGGGACAGTTCTACGAGCAGTACTTC. Protein: CASTGQFYEQYF.